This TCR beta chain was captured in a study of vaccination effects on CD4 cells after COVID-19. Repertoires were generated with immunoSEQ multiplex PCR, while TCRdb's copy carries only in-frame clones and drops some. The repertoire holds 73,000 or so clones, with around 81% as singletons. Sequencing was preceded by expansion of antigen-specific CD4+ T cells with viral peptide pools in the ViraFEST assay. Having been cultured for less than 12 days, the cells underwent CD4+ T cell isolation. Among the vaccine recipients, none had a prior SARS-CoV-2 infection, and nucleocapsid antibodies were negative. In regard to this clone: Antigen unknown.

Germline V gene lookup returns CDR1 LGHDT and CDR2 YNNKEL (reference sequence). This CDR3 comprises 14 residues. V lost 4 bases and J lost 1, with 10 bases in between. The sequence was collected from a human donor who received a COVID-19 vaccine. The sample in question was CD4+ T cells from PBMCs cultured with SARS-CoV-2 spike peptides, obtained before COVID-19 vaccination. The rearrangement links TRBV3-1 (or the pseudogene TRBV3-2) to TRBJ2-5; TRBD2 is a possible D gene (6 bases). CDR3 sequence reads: CASSPVAAQETQYF. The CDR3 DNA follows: TGTGCCAGCAGCCCGGTAGCGGCCCAAGAGACCCAGTACTTC.